The clone carrying this T cell receptor (beta chain) was counted once. This record comes from a study of blood T cell repertoires in COVID-19. Across the whole study: Italy, Spain and the United States were the sources of the convalescent and acute COVID-19 samples. The cDNA or gDNA used as material had been derived from T cells, B-cell-depleted T cells, or PBMCs.

Here immunoSEQ multiplex PCR was the method, and the copy in TCRdb shows in-frame clones only, minus some. Among roughly 180,000 clones listed, approximately 80% were seen once. Assignment of participants to cohorts was predicated upon participant-reported clinical history. During the 2 weeks before they entered the study, exposed participants had met someone with a PCR-confirmed or clinician-diagnosed COVID-19 case. V was pared by 0 bases and J by 5 bases, with 13 bases between. Germline CDR1 and CDR2: LNHDA and SQIVND (reference sequence). This CDR3 has 15 residues. This TCR was recovered from a man aged 55-75 years who had been exposed to COVID-19. The J gene is TRBJ2-5, the V gene TRBV19, with D tentatively TRBD2 (5 bases). The specimen sequenced was PBMCs or T cells enriched from blood (not recorded which). CDR3 bases: TGTGCCAGTAGTATAGATCAACGGGGTTGGGAGACCCAGTACTTC. This translates into CASSIDQRGWETQYF.